Sequencing of this T cell receptor beta chain was carried out in a study of T cell responses to AZD1222 COVID-19 vaccine (dated by TCRdb to about 2021). Describing the broader study: TCR sequencing covered more than 230 trial participants: 200 to 220 given two doses of AZD1222 and about 26 given two doses of MenACWY control vaccine. Trial participants were enrolled by age into 18-55, 56-69 and 70-plus year subgroups, with around 150, 28 and 57 TCR-sequenced participants respectively. Paper-wide results and their limitations: Participants were mostly white British, with more females than males. The authors suggested clonal diversity may have been underestimated. Conclusions about previously exposed vaccinees were limited because only a handful of AZD1222 recipients were SARS-CoV-2 seropositive at baseline. Spike-specific TCR breadth and depth rose significantly after two AZD1222 doses compared with day 0 and with MenACWY recipients. Because no samples from the day 14 peak response were available, repertoires could be characterized only after the peak T cell response. The 56-69-year group was small, and its depth increase did not reach significance, likely because of low power. Reportedly, almost half of the unique spike-specific TCRs recognized epitopes lying outside the regions that are mutated in the B.1.351 and B.1.1.7 variants. The whole spike protein was spanned by vaccine-associated CD4 TCRs, and dominant responses were seen in regions 160-218 and 743-854.

The CDR3 regions of human TCRbeta chains were analyzed by immunosequencing. The source study handled its data this way. TCRs in the repertoires were matched against a reference library of SARS-CoV-2-specific TCRs that had been generated with the MIRA antigen-specificity platform. Breadth was defined as the fraction of unique TCRs that were SARS-CoV-2-associated, and depth was defined as the fraction of total T cells that were SARS-CoV-2-associated. Each spike-specific TCR was assigned to its reactive spike region and to a CD4 or CD8 class using the MIRA data. Log10-transformed breadth and depth values were compared by one-way ANOVA with Sidak's multiple comparisons tests. The immuneACCESS repertoire file appears here via TCRdb, limited to in-frame rearrangements. These files lack a portion of the clones; in checked studies, under half of the deficit traces to unresolved V genes, and the cause of the others is not known. V and J calls and clone size are those listed in that table; D and trimming were worked out from the DNA. In this sample the table shows 84,000 or so clones, about 90% of which occur a single time. The ten top clones hold 4% to 6% of the sample.

According to the study, the label for this sample's time point signals: baseline before first vaccination. Interpreted using the paper, the treatment or condition label stands for: meningococcal conjugate vaccine given as trial control. Vaccinee samples came from UK trials COV001 and COV002, including a single-blind randomized controlled phase 2/3 trial of AZD1222 (ChAdOx1 nCoV-19) in healthy adults. For TCRbeta chain sequencing, PBMC samples from trial participants were taken at day 0 and at day 28 after the second dose. As for this clone: Its antigen is not yet known. The sample holds no much larger clone one base away, and base qualities are not on file.

Looking up the germline V gene (reference sequence) yields CDR1 LGHDT and CDR2 YNNKEL. Spanning cysteine to phenylalanine, the CDR3 consists of 14 amino acids. Only the CDR3 part of the read is kept: 42 bases, read in frame from the first base. V drops 4 bases and J drops 0 bases, leaving 9 bases in between. The rearrangement joined TRBV3-1 (or the pseudogene TRBV3-2) to TRBJ1-1, with no confident D gene call. The source was peripheral blood, collected on day 0 of MenACWY control vaccination. This clonotype originated in an adult in good health. The CDR3 loop reads CASSPTTVNTEAFF. The bases read TGTGCCAGCAGCCCAACTACAGTGAACACTGAAGCTTTCTTT.